The clone carrying this T cell receptor beta chain was recorded a few times. The target antigen is unknown. The sample belongs to a study of CD4 T cells in relation to SARS-CoV-2 and coronaviruses. The overall study: Shared crossreactive spike epitopes were mapped to their HLA restriction.

Unexposed donor CD4+ T cells date from about 2011-2018, before the COVID-19 pandemic. Isolation of CD4+ T cells took place after about 9 days in culture. Testing used SARS-CoV-2 S/N and four cold-coronavirus spikes on unexposed-donor CD4+ T cells, cells permitting. Cultures received half-medium IL-2 refreshes on days 3 and 7. Study conclusions and caveats: Compared with monoreactive clones, crossreactive clones showed significantly weaker SARS-CoV-2 expansion.

Clones were sequenced by immunoSEQ multiplex PCR, and TCRdb holds only the in-frame ones, with some missing. This repertoire shows roughly 17,000 clones, 60% to 80% found once; its top ten account for under 35%. The receptor was derived from a human donor in good health. Sequenced: CD4+ T cells from PBMCs, cultured in vitro.

CDR3 residues: CASSRPLQGGNTGELFF. The CDR3 DNA follows: TGTGCCAGTAGCCGACCCCTACAGGGGGGAAACACCGGGGAGCTGTTTTTT. The chain couples TRBV19 to TRBJ2-2; the match to TRBD1 covers 8 bases. The germline V gene has CDR1 LNHDA and CDR2 SQIVND (reference sequence). V lost 6 bases to trimming and J lost 2 bases; unmatched junction nucleotides: 11. The CDR3 totals 17 residues.